Listed below are T cell receptor beta chains from one sample, sequenced in a study of CD8+CD57+ T cells in acquired aplastic anemia. TCRdb reprocessed the reads via MiXCR and lists one record per CDR3 protein. The sample has just over 400,000 distinct CDR3 sequences; under 80% are singletons. The sequencing sample was made of sorted CD4+, CD8+, or CD8+CD57+ T cells (not recorded which) from PBMCs. The receptors here all came from a human donor in good health, serving as a control. Each CDR3 is given with its conserved first and last residue. Fields, in order: J gene, V gene, D gene, clone size, CDR3 DNA, CDR3 protein. D genes are given only for firm matches. Expanded clones get a size class; other rows say once, few or many, or leave the size out.

J gene: TRBJ1-5
V gene: TRBV7-7
D gene: .
clone size: .
CDR3 DNA: TGTGCCAGCAGCTTAGGCAGATCACAACAGCCTTTT
CDR3 protein: CASSLGRSQQPF

J gene: TRBJ2-7
V gene: TRBV6-5
D gene: TRBD1
clone size: .
CDR3 DNA: TGTGCCAGCAGGTTGGGGACAGCCTACGAGCAGTACTTC
CDR3 protein: CASRLGTAYEQYF

J gene: TRBJ2-7
V gene: TRBV7-2
D gene: .
clone size: .
CDR3 DNA: TGTGCCAGCAGCTTAATTCGGAGCTACGAGCAGTACTTC
CDR3 protein: CASSLIRSYEQYF

J gene: TRBJ2-7
V gene: TRBV7-2
D gene: .
clone size: once
CDR3 DNA: TGTGCCAGCAGCGCGGTCCTGGGACAAGCCTACGAGCAGTTC
CDR3 protein: CASSAVLGQAYEQF

J gene: TRBJ2-7
V gene: TRBV11-2
D gene: .
clone size: many
CDR3 DNA: TGTGCCTCTTCTCCCGGCCTCCCTTACGAGCAGTACTTC
CDR3 protein: CASSPGLPYEQYF

J gene: TRBJ2-1
V gene: TRBV7-9
D gene: .
clone size: .
CDR3 DNA: .
CDR3 protein: CASSFLSEQYFGPFF

J gene: TRBJ2-7
V gene: TRBV11-2
D gene: TRBD1
clone size: .
CDR3 DNA: TGTGCCAGCAGCCTAGAGGGGCAGGGGGAATCAGCCCCAGCATTC
CDR3 protein: CASSLEGQGESAPAF

J gene: TRBJ1-2
V gene: TRBV29-1
D gene: .
clone size: many
CDR3 DNA: TGCAGCGTTGAAGACAGGGCCAGTGGCTACACCTTC
CDR3 protein: CSVEDRASGYTF

J gene: TRBJ1-1
V gene: TRBV5-6
D gene: .
clone size: .
CDR3 DNA: TGTGCCAGCTCGGGTTCAACTAGAGACACTGAAGCTTTCTTT
CDR3 protein: CASSGSTRDTEAFF

J gene: TRBJ2-5
V gene: TRBV7-2
D gene: TRBD2
clone size: many
CDR3 DNA: TGTGCCAGCAGCAAAGCGTCTAGCGGGGGCCAAGAGACCCAGTACTTC
CDR3 protein: CASSKASSGGQETQYF

J gene: TRBJ2-7
V gene: TRBV15
D gene: TRBD1
clone size: few
CDR3 DNA: TGTGCCACCAGCAGCTTGGGACAGGTGTCCCACGAGCAGTACTTC
CDR3 protein: CATSSLGQVSHEQYF

J gene: TRBJ1-1
V gene: TRBV10-3
D gene: .
clone size: .
CDR3 DNA: TGTACGATCGCTTTAACAGGAAGCACTGAAGCTTTCTTT
CDR3 protein: CTIALTGSTEAFF

J gene: TRBJ2-6
V gene: TRBV7-2
D gene: .
clone size: .
CDR3 DNA: TGTGCCAGCAGCTTAAGCGTGGGGACGGGGGCCTACGTCCTGACTTTC
CDR3 protein: CASSLSVGTGAYVLTF

J gene: TRBJ1-1
V gene: TRBV20-1
D gene: .
clone size: .
CDR3 DNA: TGCAGTGCTAGACCGGGACTAGCCAGGAAAGCTTTCTTT
CDR3 protein: CSARPGLARKAFF

J gene: TRBJ2-4
V gene: TRBV7-7
D gene: .
clone size: .
CDR3 DNA: TGTGCTAGCAGCTTAACAACACAGGGGGGGGACATTCAGTACTTC
CDR3 protein: CASSLTTQGGDIQYF

J gene: TRBJ2-2
V gene: TRBV9
D gene: .
clone size: once
CDR3 DNA: TGTGCCAGCAGCTTGGGGGTCTCTGGAAACACCATATTGTTTTTT
CDR3 protein: CASSLGVSGNTILFF

J gene: TRBJ2-1
V gene: TRBV2
D gene: .
clone size: once
CDR3 DNA: TGTGCCAGCAGCCCCTCCGGCGACTATTATAATCCGCACCTCTTT
CDR3 protein: CASSPSGDYYNPHLF

J gene: TRBJ1-5
V gene: TRBV10-3
D gene: TRBD1
clone size: many
CDR3 DNA: TGTGCCATCAGCGCCGACAGGGCGAGCAATCAGCCCCAGCATTTT
CDR3 protein: CAISADRASNQPQHF

J gene: TRBJ2-3
V gene: TRBV20-1
D gene: .
clone size: .
CDR3 DNA: TGCAGTGCTAGACCAAGATACGAGATCACAGATACGCAGTATTTT
CDR3 protein: CSARPRYEITDTQYF

J gene: TRBJ1-5
V gene: TRBV7-8
D gene: TRBD1
clone size: .
CDR3 DNA: TGTGCCAGTAGTGGCACAGGGGCTCAGCCCCAGCATTTT
CDR3 protein: CASSGTGAQPQHF

J gene: TRBJ1-5
V gene: TRBV19
D gene: .
clone size: .
CDR3 DNA: TGTGCCAGTAGTATACTGCCACAGTTCAATCACCCCCACTATTTT
CDR3 protein: CASSILPQFNHPHYF

J gene: TRBJ1-3
V gene: TRBV7-8
D gene: TRBD1
clone size: .
CDR3 DNA: TGTGCCAGCAGCCTCGGGGACAGGGGAAGTTTTGGCAACACCATATATTTT
CDR3 protein: CASSLGDRGSFGNTIYF

J gene: TRBJ1-2
V gene: TRBV7-3
D gene: TRBD1
clone size: .
CDR3 DNA: TGTGCCAGCAGCTTAATGGCCCAGGGGGAGACCCAGTACACCTTC
CDR3 protein: CASSLMAQGETQYTF

J gene: TRBJ1-2
V gene: TRBV19
D gene: .
clone size: many
CDR3 DNA: TGTGCCAGTAGTGCCCCGGGACGGCCACCCTATGGCTACACCTTC
CDR3 protein: CASSAPGRPPYGYTF

J gene: TRBJ1-2
V gene: TRBV9
D gene: .
clone size: .
CDR3 DNA: TGTGCCAGCAGCGTAGAAACGAGCCGTGGAGGCTACACCTTC
CDR3 protein: CASSVETSRGGYTF

J gene: TRBJ1-3
V gene: TRBV5-1
D gene: .
clone size: .
CDR3 DNA: TGTGCCAGCAGCTTAGGCCAGGAGCCTGGAAACACCATATATTTT
CDR3 protein: CASSLGQEPGNTIYF

J gene: TRBJ2-1
V gene: TRBV12-3/TRBV12-4
D gene: .
clone size: many
CDR3 DNA: TGTGCCAGCAGTGGGGGACGGGGCAATGAGCAGTTCTTC
CDR3 protein: CASSGGRGNEQFF